The 16 T cell receptor beta chains below all came from one sample that was sequenced in a study of blood T cell repertoires in COVID-19. The table came from immunoSEQ multiplex PCR; TCRdb's copy has only in-frame clones and leaves some out. The sample lists under 250,000 clones; around 90% were seen once. The material sequenced was peripheral blood. The receptor set was obtained from a man between 60 and 75 years old with COVID-19, enrolled during active disease.

The rearrangement joins TRBV3-1 (or the pseudogene TRBV3-2) to TRBJ2-7; 9 nucleotides agree with TRBD1. The germline gives CDR1 LGHDT, CDR2 YNNKEL (reference sequence). V shed 4 bases, J shed 5 bases, and the junction held 6 bases outside the gene matches. The CDR3 sequence is 14 residues long. DNA for the CDR3: TGTGCCAGCAGCCCCCCGGGACAGGGCCACGAGCAGTACTTC. Its protein product is CASSPPGQGHEQYF.

The V gene is TRBV3-1 (or the pseudogene TRBV3-2), the J gene TRBJ1-2, with a weak D call TRBD1 (5 bases). Germline CDR1 LGHDT, CDR2 YNNKEL (reference sequence). With 0 bases removed from V and 4 bases from J, the gap between germline ends came to 12 bases. This CDR3 is 15 amino acids long. The chain's CDR3 is CASSQDWGSTYGYTF. CDR3 coding DNA: TGTGCCAGCAGCCAAGATTGGGGCAGTACCTATGGCTACACCTTC.

The rearrangement uses TRBV28 and TRBJ1-4; D is perhaps TRBD1 (5 bases). V was cut by 2 bases and J by 0 bases, with 10 bases left in between. CDR1 MDHEN and CDR2 SYDVKM come from the germline V gene. There are 16 residues in the CDR3. CDR3 coding DNA: TGTGCCAGCAGTTTAGTCGGGGGATCAACTAATGAAAAACTGTTTTTT. As protein: CASSLVGGSTNEKLFF.

CDR3 region: CASTGIGLGNEQFF. CDR3 DNA: TGTGCCAGCACAGGGATAGGTCTGGGCAATGAGCAGTTCTTC. The chain links TRBV2 to TRBJ2-1; D is possibly TRBD1 (5 bases). Looked up from germline, CDR1 is SNHLY and CDR2 is FYNNEI. The CDR3 spans 14 residues. Trimming cost V 7 bases and J 6 bases, with 16 bases left between them.

This clone has a handful of counts. This chain uses TRBV30 with TRBJ2-3, with 10 bases aligning to TRBD2. This CDR3 has 18 amino acids. Germline lookup yields CDR1 GTSNPN and CDR2 SVGIG (reference sequence). The V gene end was trimmed by 2 bases and the J gene end by 4 bases; junction bases not matched to a gene: 15. Here the CDR3 reads CAWSLTSGKLLRADTQYF. The CDR3 DNA reads TGTGCCTGGAGTCTTACTAGCGGGAAACTTCTTCGGGCAGATACGCAGTATTTT.

This clone was recorded once. At one boundary the junction diverges from the germline segment, which might be a read error. V is TRBV14 and J is TRBJ2-7; TRBD1 aligns across 8 bases. The CDR3 spans 14 residues. Looked up from germline, CDR1 is SGHDN and CDR2 is FVKESK. CDR3 sequence: CASSTGTGSSEQYF. CDR3 DNA sequence: TGTGCCAGCAGCACCGGGACAGGATCCTCCGAGCAGTACTTC.

The V gene is TRBV18, the J gene TRBJ1-5; 8 nucleotides align to TRBD1. Germline V lookup: CDR1 KGHSH, CDR2 LQKENI. The CDR3 covers 15 residues. J lost 4 bases, V lost 2 bases, and 4 bases had no gene match. The CDR3 loop reads CASSPATGANQPQHF. DNA of the CDR3: TGTGCCAGCTCACCAGCGACAGGGGCAAATCAGCCCCAGCATTTT.

The V and J genes are TRBV6-5 and TRBJ1-1, with 9 bases that match TRBD1. The CDR3 consists of 15 residues. Germline V gene lookup returns CDR1 MNHEY and CDR2 SVGAGI. With 1 base clipped from V and 1 base from J, the junction kept 1 base outside the gene matches. The CDR3 protein is CASSYWTGANTEAFF. The CDR3 region has the DNA TGTGCCAGCAGTTACTGGACAGGGGCGAACACTGAAGCTTTCTTT.

The chain links TRBV2 to TRBJ2-1; possible D gene TRBD2, 7 bases. The CDR3 loop spans 15 amino acids. The germline V gene has CDR1 SNHLY and CDR2 FYNNEI. Trimming removed 5 bases at V and 9 bases at J, with 20 bases between. CDR3 nucleotide sequence: TGTGCCAGCAGTCCCGGAGGGGGGGTACGGAGTGAGCAGTTCTTC. It yields the protein CASSPGGGVRSEQFF.

V is TRBV25-1 and J is TRBJ1-2; 9 nucleotides align to TRBD1. Germline loops: CDR1 MGHDK, CDR2 SYGVNS. The CDR3 runs 14 residues. V shed 3 bases, J shed 8 bases, and the junction held 7 bases outside the gene matches. CDR3 DNA: TGTGCCAGCAGTGAGTCACAGGGGGCCGGAGGCTACACCTTC. This translates into CASSESQGAGGYTF.

This rearrangement joins TRBV27 to TRBJ2-7; 9 bases align to TRBD2. Per the germline V gene, CDR1 is MNHEY and CDR2 is SMNVEV (reference sequence). The CDR3 consists of 21 residues. V dropped 2 bases and J dropped 1; count of bases not matched to a gene: 21. The DNA for the CDR3 is TGTGCCAGCAGTTTACGACGGCCGGCTAGCGGGACTAGGGGGAGATCCTACGAGCAGTACTTC. This gives the protein CASSLRRPASGTRGRSYEQYF.

This clone was observed a single time. The genes are TRBV7-6 and TRBJ2-3, with 10 bases that match TRBD2. J lost 0 bases, V lost 3 bases, and 6 bases had no gene match. CDR3 length: 17 amino acids. Germline V gene data show CDR1 as SGHVS and CDR2 as FNYEAQ. The CDR3 loop is CASSFVTSGASTDTQYF. CDR3 nucleotides: TGTGCCAGCAGCTTCGTCACTAGCGGGGCTAGCACAGATACGCAGTATTTT. The whole variable domain, remainder taken from reference TRBV7-6 and TRBJ2-3, is GAGVSQSPRYKVTKRGQDVALRCDPISGHVSLYWYRQALGQGPEFLTYFNYEAQQDKSGLPNDRFSAERPEGSISTLTIQRTEQRDSAMYRCASSFVTSGASTDTQYFGPGTRLTVL.

This clone was seen only a few times. The chain uses TRBV9 and TRBJ2-7; D may be TRBD1 (6 bases). CDR1 SGDLS and CDR2 YYNGEE come from the germline V gene. The CDR3 is 15 amino acids. Trimming took off 0 bases at V and 2 bases at J, with 12 bases between the two ends. The CDR3 protein is CASSVEPDRTYEQYF. CDR3 bases: TGTGCCAGCAGCGTAGAACCCGACAGGACCTACGAGCAGTACTTC.

The chain links TRBV25-1 to TRBJ2-1, with TRBD1 as a possible D gene (6 bases). Trimming left V 5 bases short and J 5 bases short, with 10 bases between. CDR1 and CDR2 from the germline V gene are MGHDK and SYGVNS. The CDR3 is made up of 13 amino acids. CDR3 protein: CASSRGINNEQFF. The CDR3 coding sequence is TGTGCCAGCAGTAGGGGGATTAACAATGAGCAGTTCTTC.

This rearrangement joins TRBV28 to TRBJ2-7; perhaps TRBD2 as D (6 bases). The CDR3 sequence is 15 residues long. Germline assignment: CDR1 MDHEN and CDR2 SYDVKM. V lost 4 bases, J lost 0 bases, and 13 bases lay in between. CDR3 protein: CASSSGGLLSYEQYF. The DNA of the CDR3 is TGTGCCAGCAGTTCTGGGGGACTCCTCTCCTACGAGCAGTACTTC.

This sequence joins TRBV10-3 and TRBJ2-7; D is undetermined. Germline CDR1 ENHRY, CDR2 SYGVKD. The V end lost 3 bases, the J end lost 0 bases, and 9 bases lay between the germline ends. CDR3 length equals 14 residues. DNA of the CDR3: TGTGCCATCAGTGAATTTAAGAGCTCCTACGAGCAGTACTTC. Amino acid sequence: CAISEFKSSYEQYF.